This TCR beta chain was captured in a study of neurological immune-mediated disorders. Study overall: There were 35 or so multiple sclerosis patients; about 31 were relapsing-remitting and 3 were secondary progressive.

CDR3 length equals 16 residues. Germline lookup yields CDR1 DFQATT and CDR2 SNEGSKA (reference sequence). V dropped 0 bases and J dropped 10; count of bases not matched to a gene: 15. In TCRdb, the 5' RACE reads were re-called with MiXCR into one record per CDR3 protein. The sample lists 54,000 or so distinct CDR3 sequences, approximately 3.9% occurring once. The sequence was obtained from a man aged 55-75 years with multiple sclerosis. The sample was PBMCs. This rearrangement joins TRBV20-1 to TRBJ1-5; TRBD1 agrees at 7 bases. Written as DNA, the CDR3 is TGCAGTGCTAGAGATCTGGCCGAAACAGGGGATGGCCCCCAGCATTTT. Translated: CSARDLAETGDGPQHF.